This T cell receptor beta chain comes out of a study of CD8 T cells in ankylosing spondylitis. From germline, CDR1 is SNHLY and CDR2 FYNNEI. This CDR3 is 14 amino acids long. V dropped 7 bases and J dropped 5; count of bases not matched to a gene: 3. A single record per CDR3 protein comes from TCRdb applying MiXCR to the 5' RACE reads. The repertoire holds 250,000 to 350,000 distinct CDR3 sequences, with around 20% as singletons. General study results and limits: The authors reported significant enrichment of disease-linked clones in matched ankylosing spondylitis synovial fluid.

The table lists this clonotype with a few counts. Its antigen is currently unknown. V and J are TRBV2 and TRBJ2-2; 11 bases map to TRBD1. The source is a female donor with ankylosing spondylitis or in good health (not recorded which). Sequences were obtained from blood, either unsorted or a sorted T cell fraction (not recorded which). The CDR3 region has the DNA TGTGCCAGCAACAGGGACAGGGGGACCGGGGAGCTGTTTTTT. Protein sequence: CASNRDRGTGELFF.